A single sample is the source of the 18 T cell receptor beta chains below, sequenced in a study of blood T cell repertoires in COVID-19. Assay: immunoSEQ multiplex PCR; the TCRdb copy retains only in-frame clones and omits some. The table has around 100,000 clones, approximately 81% seen once. The specimen sequenced was peripheral blood. The receptors were gathered from a human donor in a cohort sampled during active COVID-19.

CDR3 residues: CASSLAGRREDTQYF. Here the CDR3 DNA reads TGCGCCAGCAGCTTGGCCGGGCGGAGGGAGGATACGCAGTATTTT. The gene calls are TRBV5-1 and TRBJ2-3; a weak D match, TRBD2 (6 bases). V lost 0 bases and J 6 bases, leaving 14 bases between the germline ends. This CDR3 region has 15 residues. The germline CDR1 and CDR2 sequences are SGHRS and YFSETQ.

CDR3 region: CASSPGASGENLAKNIQYF. The CDR3 nucleotides read TGTGCCAGCAGCCCCGGGGCTTCAGGGGAGAACCTAGCCAAAAACATTCAGTACTTC. The rearrangement links TRBV5-4 to TRBJ2-4; the D gene is possibly TRBD1 (6 bases). The CDR3 is 19 residues long. Trimming took off 4 bases at V and 0 bases at J, with 23 bases between the two ends. Germline V CDR1 and CDR2: SGHNT, YYREEE (reference sequence).

The chain is built from TRBV20-1 and TRBJ2-3, with 9 bases fitting TRBD2. The germline gives CDR1 DFQATT, CDR2 SNEGSKA (reference sequence). This CDR3 spans 17 amino acids. The V gene end was trimmed by 3 bases and the J gene end by 2 bases; junction bases not matched to a gene: 12. Written as DNA, the CDR3 is TGCAGTGCTAGTAGGTTACGACTAGCGGCGCCCACAGATACGCAGTATTTT. It encodes CSASRLRLAAPTDTQYF.

This chain links TRBV3-1 (or the pseudogene TRBV3-2) with TRBJ1-2, with 7 bases fitting TRBD1. The V and J ends lost 0 bases and 7 bases, in that order; junction bases with no gene match: 5. Germline V gene sequence: CDR1 LGHDT, CDR2 YNNKEL (reference sequence). The CDR3 totals 14 residues. This CDR3 is CASSQDRGGRGYTF. In DNA form, the CDR3 reads TGTGCCAGCAGCCAAGATCGAGGGGGCCGTGGCTACACCTTC.

Only one count was recorded for this clone. The rearrangement joins TRBV5-1 to TRBJ2-2; no reliable D call. This CDR3 has 15 amino acids. CDR1 and CDR2 (germline): SGHRS, YFSETQ. The germline V and J ends were trimmed by 4 bases and 4 bases, with 14 bases remaining between them. In DNA form, the CDR3 reads TGCGCCAGCAGCCCATTAGCATCGGGCACCGGGGAGCTGTTTTTT. The encoded protein is CASSPLASGTGELFF.

The V gene is TRBV5-6, the J gene TRBJ2-7; D may be TRBD1 (6 bases). This CDR3 has 17 amino acids. CDR1 is SGHDT, CDR2 YYEEEE, per germline. V dropped 2 bases and J dropped 7 bases, with 25 bases sitting between them. The CDR3 loop reads CASSFRHTGSAFWEQYF. CDR3 nucleotide sequence: TGTGCCAGCAGCTTTCGCCATACAGGGTCTGCATTCTGGGAGCAGTACTTC.

The CDR3 reads CASTVVSAGADTQYF. CDR3 in DNA: TGTGCCAGCACCGTCGTATCGGCGGGGGCAGATACGCAGTATTTT. V usage is TRBV11-2 and J usage is TRBJ2-3, with 7 bases fitting TRBD2. The CDR3 spans 15 residues. V was clipped by 7 bases and J by 4 bases; unmatched bases: 11. Germline CDR1 SGHAT, CDR2 FQNNGV.

V is TRBV4-3 and J is TRBJ2-3; tentative D call: TRBD2 (5 bases). This CDR3 comprises 13 residues. The V end lost 2 bases, the J end lost 4 bases, and 7 bases lay between the germline ends. Germline CDR1 reads LGHNA; CDR2 reads YSLEER. The CDR3 DNA sequence: TGCGCCAGCAGCCAACTAGCTGCAGATACGCAGTATTTT. Translation: CASSQLAADTQYF.

This clone showed up just a few times. The chain has TRBV19 and TRBJ1-3; TRBD1 might be the D (5 bases). V was trimmed by 5 bases and J by 8 bases, leaving 25 bases between them. The germline gives CDR1 LNHDA, CDR2 SQIVND (reference sequence). The CDR3 is made up of 17 amino acids. The CDR3 region is CASSFRKSVGGSDTIYF. CDR3 nucleotide sequence: TGTGCCAGTAGTTTTCGCAAATCCGTGGGGGGATCGGACACCATATATTTT.

The V gene is TRBV18, the J gene TRBJ1-1; 11 positions agree with TRBD1. V was clipped by 2 bases and J by 4 bases; unmatched bases: 3. Looked up from germline, CDR1 is KGHSH and CDR2 is LQKENI. The CDR3 has 15 amino acids. DNA for the CDR3: TGTGCCAGCTCACCAACCGGGACAGGGGGCACTGAAGCTTTCTTT. As protein: CASSPTGTGGTEAFF.

V usage is TRBV27 and J usage is TRBJ2-7; D possibly corresponds to TRBD1 (6 bases). Trimming removed 5 bases from V and 4 bases from J, with 15 bases in between. CDR3 length: 14 residues. Germline assignment: CDR1 MNHEY and CDR2 SMNVEV (reference sequence). This CDR3 is CASSPRTESYEQYF. The CDR3 nucleotides read TGTGCCAGCAGTCCCCGGACAGAGTCATACGAGCAGTACTTC.

This chain connects TRBV2 to TRBJ1-6; 11 positions match TRBD1. The V gene end was trimmed by 6 bases and the J gene end by 7 bases; junction bases not matched to a gene: 2. Germline CDR1 reads SNHLY; CDR2 reads FYNNEI. This CDR3 comprises 14 residues. Here the CDR3 reads CASRGQGENSPLHF. The CDR3 DNA sequence: TGTGCCAGCAGGGGACAGGGGGAGAATTCACCCCTCCACTTT.

The chain employs TRBV7-2 and TRBJ2-3, with 8 bases identical to TRBD2. The CDR3 spans 16 residues. Per the germline V gene, CDR1 is SGHTA and CDR2 is FQGNSA. The junction had 10 bases not matched to a gene; V was cut back by 4 bases and J by 4 bases. The CDR3 sequence: CASSSGTSSLADTQYF. The CDR3, as DNA: TGTGCCAGCAGCTCCGGGACTAGTTCATTGGCAGATACGCAGTATTTT.

The chain couples TRBV3-1 (or the pseudogene TRBV3-2) to TRBJ2-1; 10 bases align to TRBD2. V shed 1 base and J 3 bases; nucleotides not matched to a gene: 0. CDR1 LGHDT and CDR2 YNNKEL come from the germline V gene (reference sequence). The CDR3 spans 15 residues. DNA of the CDR3: TGTGCCAGCAGCCAAGGACTAGCGGGCTACAATGAGCAGTTCTTC. Protein: CASSQGLAGYNEQFF.

The rearrangement links TRBV19 to TRBJ2-1; 12 bases agree with TRBD1. Germline CDR1 and CDR2: LNHDA and SQIVND (reference sequence). The CDR3 runs 15 residues. J gave up 8 bases and V 4 bases, and 6 bases lay outside the gene matches. CDR3 in amino acids: CASSTTGTGGDEQFF. CDR3 bases: TGTGCCAGTAGTACAACCGGGACAGGGGGCGATGAGCAGTTCTTC.

The chain links TRBV3-1 (or the pseudogene TRBV3-2) to TRBJ1-6; 9 bases are shared with TRBD1. This CDR3 has 13 amino acids. Germline loops: CDR1 LGHDT, CDR2 YNNKEL (reference sequence). J was trimmed by 7 bases and V by 5 bases; bases with no gene match: 0. As DNA, the CDR3 is TGTGCCAGCAGCGGGACAGGGAATTCACCCCTCCACTTT. This sequence encodes CASSGTGNSPLHF.

With regard to this clone: A much more abundant neighbour one base away suggests this may be a read error. This chain connects TRBV3-1 (or the pseudogene TRBV3-2) to TRBJ2-7, with D uncertain. Trimming left V 5 bases short and J 5 bases short, with 7 bases between. Germline V gene sequence: CDR1 LGHDT, CDR2 YNNKEL (reference sequence). This CDR3 spans 11 amino acids. The CDR3: CASSLTDEQYF. The CDR3 nucleotides read TGTGCCAGCAGCTTGACTGACGAGCAGTACTTC.

The chain is built from TRBV21-1 and TRBJ2-7; the table's D gene call, TRBD1, was not cross checked with the DNA. TRBV21-1 is termed a pseudogene. The CDR3 runs 13 residues. CDR3 sequence reads: CASSIRQSYEQYF. As DNA, the CDR3 is TGTGCCAGCAGCATTCGACAGTCCTACGAGCAGTACTTC.